This T cell receptor (beta chain) was recorded in a study of CD8 T cells in ankylosing spondylitis (dated by TCRdb to the late 2010s). Regarding the study in general: The study profiled T cell receptor beta repertoires in healthy donors and ankylosing spondylitis patients to find disease-linked TCR variants. The whole study cohort included 108 healthy donors and about two dozen ankylosing spondylitis patients. Peripheral blood was sampled, and synovial fluid was additionally collected from ankylosing spondylitis patients.

Measured from the cysteine to the phenylalanine, the CDR3 is 14 residues long. The only DNA kept is the CDR3, 42 bases in frame from the first base. Based on the germline V gene, the CDR1 and CDR2 sequences are KGHSY and FQNENV. Trimming takes 3 bases from V and 7 bases from J, and the germline ends sit 13 bases apart. The sample holds a few counts of this clonotype. Its antigen target is currently unknown. Base qualities are not recorded, but no much larger clone differs from it by a single base. The paper's findings and limits, for the study overall: According to the report, matched synovial fluid samples from ankylosing spondylitis patients were significantly enriched for the disease-linked clones. Some motif variants had previously been reported in the synovial fluid and blood of reactive arthritis patients, which suggests shared mechanisms of disease initiation. A CD8+ phenotype was shown by the disease-linked clones, which were found at relatively low frequencies in peripheral blood. A TCR beta motif of eight highly homologous amino acid variants appeared characteristic of blood from ankylosing spondylitis patients.

Sequenced on an Illumina HiSeq 2500. Quantitative 5'-RACE with molecular barcodes was the method used to prepare the TCR beta libraries. Concerning the study's data processing: A new computational method, built on a probabilistic model of VDJ rearrangement, was used to identify disease-linked TCR variants. TCRdb trimmed public reads at Q25 via fastp, called clones via MiXCR and kept in-frame beta chains. Each record represents a unique CDR3 protein, reported with the most common genes and DNA among its rows. The V and J calls, along with clone size, are taken from TCRdb and not from the paper's own processing. The sample has around 320,000 distinct CDR3 sequences on record, less than 25% of them singletons. 3.5% of the sample goes to the ten largest clones.

The V gene is TRBV16 and the J gene is TRBJ1-5; a tentative D match to TRBD1 spans 5 bases. The sequence was obtained from a female donor with ankylosing spondylitis or in good health (not recorded which). Material for sequencing was blood, either unsorted or a sorted T cell fraction (not recorded which). The nucleotide sequence is TGTGCCAGCAGCCAGTTAGGGGCAGGGCAGCCCCAGCATTTT. This is translated as CASSQLGAGQPQHF.